The TCR beta chain under discussion was sequenced for a study of cytomegalovirus exposure and HLA in healthy donors (dated by TCRdb to about 2017). A note on the overall study: According to a later analysis, one platform produced both the roughly 110 validation repertoires and the approximately 600 repertoires of the first cohort. Besides the first cohort of around 670 subjects, a separate validation cohort made up of roughly 120 different subjects was used. To predict cytomegalovirus infection status, the study combined high-throughput TCR immunosequencing, statistical association of individual TCRs with disease status, and machine learning. The aim of the study was to test whether cataloging public T cell receptors could identify signatures of past pathogen exposure.

Donors formed part of the validation cohort, which comprised about 120 subjects and was distinct from the first cohort of fewer than 750 subjects. Worth noting for this clone: There is no known antigen for this receptor. The record has no base qualities; no much larger clone is one base away.

Receptor amplification or capture employed the immunoSEQ multiplex PCR assay. The published analysis was carried out like this. A statistical classification framework was built for diagnosing cytomegalovirus status from the catalog of TCR beta chain sequences. Not all clones reach the TCRdb copy of this immuneACCESS table, which keeps in-frame sequences only. Checked studies attribute under half of the gap to unresolved V genes and leave the rest unexplained. V, J and clone size derive from that table, while D and trimming were established from the DNA sequence. This sample lists tens of thousands of clones; 94% were detected once. 0.6% to 0.8% of the sample is held by the ten biggest clonotypes. Study-wide conclusions, independent of this receptor: In both the original and validation cohorts, the classifier was reported to diagnose cytomegalovirus status with high specificity and sensitivity. Most TCR sequences were seen in very few donors, while some public TCRs were found in many individuals. A few of the identified cytomegalovirus-associated TCR beta chains were confirmed in vitro to be specific for cytomegalovirus antigens. A total of fewer than 200 TCR beta chains were listed by the study as associated with cytomegalovirus. The authors suggested that the approach could potentially be extended to other disease states and immunological phenotypes. In a later analysis, TCRs clustered in the first cohort were found to also tend to co-occur in the roughly 130 validation repertoires, with approximately 94% of cluster scores above 0. All 120 or so repertoires were used to score co-occurrence in the validation cohort in a later analysis, because that analysis had no HLA typing for the cohort.

V and J are truncated by 3 bases and 5 bases respectively, leaving an intervening sequence of 14 bases. The germline V gene yields SGDLS for CDR1 and YYNGEE for CDR2. Its CDR3 holds 14 amino acids, cysteine through phenylalanine. CDR3 DNA is the only sequence kept; it has 42 bases, read in frame from the first base. Sequenced sample: PBMCs. The sequence links TRBV9 to TRBJ2-5; the D region possibly corresponds to TRBD2 (6 bases align). The origin of this receptor is a woman aged 18 to 35 in good health and CMV-seronegative. CDR3 region: CASSGRGAGETQYF. The nucleotide sequence reads as follows: TGTGCCAGCAGCGGTAGGGGCGCGGGGGAGACCCAGTACTTC.